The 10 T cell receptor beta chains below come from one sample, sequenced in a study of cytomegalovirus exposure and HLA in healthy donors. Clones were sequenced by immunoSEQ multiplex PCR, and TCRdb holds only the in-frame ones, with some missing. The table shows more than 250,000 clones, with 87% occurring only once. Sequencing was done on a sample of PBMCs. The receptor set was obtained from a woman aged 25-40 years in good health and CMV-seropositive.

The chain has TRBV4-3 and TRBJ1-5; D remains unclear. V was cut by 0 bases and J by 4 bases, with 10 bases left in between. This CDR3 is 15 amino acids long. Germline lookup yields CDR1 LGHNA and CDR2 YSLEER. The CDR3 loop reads CASSQDPSGNQPQHF. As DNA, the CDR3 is TGCGCCAGCAGCCAAGATCCATCGGGGAATCAGCCCCAGCATTTT.

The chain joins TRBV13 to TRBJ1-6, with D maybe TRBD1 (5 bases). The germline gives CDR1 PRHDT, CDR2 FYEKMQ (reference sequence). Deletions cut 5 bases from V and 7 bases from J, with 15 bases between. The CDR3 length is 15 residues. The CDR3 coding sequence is TGTGCCAGCAGCCGCGGGGCAGGGCCGAATTCACCCCTCCACTTT. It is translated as CASSRGAGPNSPLHF.

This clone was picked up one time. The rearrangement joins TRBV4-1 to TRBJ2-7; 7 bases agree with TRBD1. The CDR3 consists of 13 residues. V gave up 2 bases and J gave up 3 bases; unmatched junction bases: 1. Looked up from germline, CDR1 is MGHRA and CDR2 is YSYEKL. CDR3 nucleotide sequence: TGCGCCAGCAGCCAACAGGGGGACTACGAGCAGTACTTC. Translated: CASSQQGDYEQYF.

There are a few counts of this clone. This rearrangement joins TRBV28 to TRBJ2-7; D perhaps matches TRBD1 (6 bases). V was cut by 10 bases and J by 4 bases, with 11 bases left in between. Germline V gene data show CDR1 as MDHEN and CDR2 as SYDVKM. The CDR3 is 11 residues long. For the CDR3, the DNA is TGTGCCACCACGCAGGGGTACGAGCAGTACTTC. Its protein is CATTQGYEQYF. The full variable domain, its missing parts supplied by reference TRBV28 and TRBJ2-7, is DVKVTQSSRYLVKRTGEKVFLECVQDMDHENMFWYRQDPGLGLRLIYFSYDVKMKEKGDIPEGYSVSREKKERFSLILESASTNQTSMYLCATTQGYEQYFGPGTRLTVT.

The CDR3 nucleotides are TGTGCCACCAGCAGTAAAACTAGCGGGAAAAGTTACGAGCAGTACTTC. Translated: CATSSKTSGKSYEQYF. The gene calls are TRBV15 and TRBJ2-7; 10 nucleotides agree with TRBD2. This CDR3 region has 16 residues. Trimming took 3 bases from V and 4 from J; bases not matched to a gene: 9. In germline, CDR1 is LNHNV, CDR2 YYDKDF (reference sequence).

CDR3 amino acids: CATLANAGNTEAFF. CDR3 DNA sequence: TGTGCCACCCTTGCCAATGCAGGGAACACTGAAGCTTTCTTT. V and J are TRBV2 and TRBJ1-1; D unclear. This CDR3 comprises 14 residues. Germline V gene lookup returns CDR1 SNHLY and CDR2 FYNNEI. Trimming stripped 10 bases from V and 1 base from J, with 16 bases between.

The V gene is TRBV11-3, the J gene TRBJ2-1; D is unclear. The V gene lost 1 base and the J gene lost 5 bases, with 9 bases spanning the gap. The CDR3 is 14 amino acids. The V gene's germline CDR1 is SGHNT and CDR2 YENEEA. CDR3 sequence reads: CASSLGLKHNEQFF. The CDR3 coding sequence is TGTGCCAGCAGCTTAGGGCTCAAACACAATGAGCAGTTCTTC. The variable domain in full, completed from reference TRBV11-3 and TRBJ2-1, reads EAGVVQSPRYKIIEKKQPVAFWCNPISGHNTLYWYLQNLGQGPELLIRYENEEAVDDSQLPKDRFSAERLKGVDSTLKIQPAELGDSAVYLCASSLGLKHNEQFFGPGTRLTVL.

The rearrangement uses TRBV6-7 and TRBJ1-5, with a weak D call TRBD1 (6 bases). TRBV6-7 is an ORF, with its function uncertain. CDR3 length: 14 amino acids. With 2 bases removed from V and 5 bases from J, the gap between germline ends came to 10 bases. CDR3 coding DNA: TGTGCCAGCAGTTACATCAGGGGCCATCAGCCCCAGCATTTT. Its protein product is CASSYIRGHQPQHF.

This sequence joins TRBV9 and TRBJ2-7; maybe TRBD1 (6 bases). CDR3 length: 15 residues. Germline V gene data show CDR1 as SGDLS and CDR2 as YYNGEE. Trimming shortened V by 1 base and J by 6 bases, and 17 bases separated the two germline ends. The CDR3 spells CASSVTGTVGVEQYF. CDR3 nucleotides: TGTGCCAGCAGCGTAACAGGGACCGTCGGGGTCGAGCAGTACTTC.

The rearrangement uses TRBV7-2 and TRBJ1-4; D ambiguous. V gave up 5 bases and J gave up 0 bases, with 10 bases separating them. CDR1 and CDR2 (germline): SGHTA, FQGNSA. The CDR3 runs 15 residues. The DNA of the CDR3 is TGTGCCAGCAGCCCTCAGCTTGCAACTAATGAAAAACTGTTTTTT. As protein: CASSPQLATNEKLFF.